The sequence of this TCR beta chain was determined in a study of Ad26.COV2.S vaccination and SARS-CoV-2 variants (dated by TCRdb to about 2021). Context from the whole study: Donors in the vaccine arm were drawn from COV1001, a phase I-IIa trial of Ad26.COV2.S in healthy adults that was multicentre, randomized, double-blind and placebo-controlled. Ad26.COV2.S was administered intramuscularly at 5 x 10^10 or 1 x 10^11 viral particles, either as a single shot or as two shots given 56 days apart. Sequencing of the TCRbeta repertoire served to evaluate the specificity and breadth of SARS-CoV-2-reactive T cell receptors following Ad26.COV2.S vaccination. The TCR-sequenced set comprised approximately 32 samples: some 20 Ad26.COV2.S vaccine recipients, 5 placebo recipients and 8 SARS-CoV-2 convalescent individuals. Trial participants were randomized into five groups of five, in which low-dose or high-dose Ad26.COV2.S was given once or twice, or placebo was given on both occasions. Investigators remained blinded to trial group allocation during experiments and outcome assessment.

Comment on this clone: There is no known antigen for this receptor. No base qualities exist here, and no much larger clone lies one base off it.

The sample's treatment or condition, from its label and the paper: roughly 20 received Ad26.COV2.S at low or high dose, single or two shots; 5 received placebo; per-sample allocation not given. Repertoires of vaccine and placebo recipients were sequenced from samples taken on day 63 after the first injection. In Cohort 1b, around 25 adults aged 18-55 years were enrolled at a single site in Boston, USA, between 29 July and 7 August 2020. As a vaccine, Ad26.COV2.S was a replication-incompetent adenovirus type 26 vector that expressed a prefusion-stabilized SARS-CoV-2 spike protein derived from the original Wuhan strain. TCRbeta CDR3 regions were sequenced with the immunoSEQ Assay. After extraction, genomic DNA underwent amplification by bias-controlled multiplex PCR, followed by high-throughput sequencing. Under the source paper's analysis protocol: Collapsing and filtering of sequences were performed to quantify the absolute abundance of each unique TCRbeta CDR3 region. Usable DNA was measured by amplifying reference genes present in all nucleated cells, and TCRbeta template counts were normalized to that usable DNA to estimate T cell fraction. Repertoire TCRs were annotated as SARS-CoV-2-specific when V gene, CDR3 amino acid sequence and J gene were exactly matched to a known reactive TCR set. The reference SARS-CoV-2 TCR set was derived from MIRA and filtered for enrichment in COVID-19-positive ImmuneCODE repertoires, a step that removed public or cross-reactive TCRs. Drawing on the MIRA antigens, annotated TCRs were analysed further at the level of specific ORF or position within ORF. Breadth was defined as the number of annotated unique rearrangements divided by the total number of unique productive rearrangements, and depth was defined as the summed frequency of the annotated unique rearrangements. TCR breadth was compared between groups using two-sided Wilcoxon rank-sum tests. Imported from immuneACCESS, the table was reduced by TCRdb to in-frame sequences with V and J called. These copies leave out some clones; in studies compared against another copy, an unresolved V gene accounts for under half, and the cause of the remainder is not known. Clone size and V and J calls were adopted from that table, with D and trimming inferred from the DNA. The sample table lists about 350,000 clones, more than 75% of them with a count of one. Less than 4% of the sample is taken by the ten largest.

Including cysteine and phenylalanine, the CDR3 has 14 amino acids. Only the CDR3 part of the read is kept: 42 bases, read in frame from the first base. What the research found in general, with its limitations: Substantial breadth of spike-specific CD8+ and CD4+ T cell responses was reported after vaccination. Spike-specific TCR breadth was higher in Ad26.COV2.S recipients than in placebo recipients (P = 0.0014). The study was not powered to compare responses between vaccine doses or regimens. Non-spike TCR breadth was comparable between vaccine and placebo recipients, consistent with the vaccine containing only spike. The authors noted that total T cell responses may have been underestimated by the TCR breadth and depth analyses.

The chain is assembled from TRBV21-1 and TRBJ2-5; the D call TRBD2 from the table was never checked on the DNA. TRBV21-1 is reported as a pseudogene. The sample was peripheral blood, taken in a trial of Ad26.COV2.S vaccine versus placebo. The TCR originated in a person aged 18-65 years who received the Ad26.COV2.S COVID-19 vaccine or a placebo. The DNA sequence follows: TGTGCCAGCAGCAAGCCCGGGAACCAAGAGACCCAGTACTTC. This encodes CASSKPGNQETQYF.